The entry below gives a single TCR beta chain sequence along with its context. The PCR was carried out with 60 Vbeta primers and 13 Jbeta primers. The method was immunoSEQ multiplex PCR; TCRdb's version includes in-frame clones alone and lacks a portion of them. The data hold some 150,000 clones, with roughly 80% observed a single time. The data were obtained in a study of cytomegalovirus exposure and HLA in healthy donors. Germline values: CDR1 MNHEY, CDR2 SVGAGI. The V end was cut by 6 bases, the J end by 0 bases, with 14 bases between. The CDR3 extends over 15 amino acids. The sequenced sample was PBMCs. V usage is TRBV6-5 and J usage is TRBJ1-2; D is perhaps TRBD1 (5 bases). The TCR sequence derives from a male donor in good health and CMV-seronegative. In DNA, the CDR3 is TGTGCCAGCAGACTTTTCGGGGGGTCTAACTATGGCTACACCTTC. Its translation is CASRLFGGSNYGYTF.